What follows are 25 T cell receptor beta chains derived from one specimen sequenced in a study of T cell responses to AZD1222 COVID-19 vaccine. Here immunoSEQ multiplex PCR was the method, and the copy in TCRdb shows in-frame clones only, minus some. The data hold approximately 140,000 clones, with approximately 95% observed a single time. The sequencing used peripheral blood, collected on day 0 of MenACWY control vaccination. The receptors derive from an adult in good health.

The gene calls are TRBV18 and TRBJ1-4; D remains ambiguous. Germline CDR1 is KGHSH and CDR2 is LQKENI. This CDR3 has 13 residues. With 6 bases removed from V and 0 bases from J, the gap between germline ends came to 5 bases. The CDR3 DNA reads TGTGCCAGCTCGCCGGCAACTAATGAAAAACTGTTTTTT. As protein: CASSPATNEKLFF. Full variable domain (outside the CDR3, taken from reference TRBV18 and TRBJ1-4): NAGVMQNPRHLVRRRGQEARLRCSPMKGHSHVYWYRQLPEEGLKFMVYLQKENIIDESGMPKERFSAEFPKEGPSILRIQQVVRGDSAAYFCASSPATNEKLFFGSGTQLSVL.

CDR3 region: CSGGGSYEQYF. CDR3 DNA: TGCAGTGGGGGTGGCTCCTACGAGCAGTACTTC. The V gene is TRBV20-1, the J gene TRBJ2-7; unclear D gene. There are 11 residues in the CDR3. V dropped 7 bases and J dropped 0 bases, with 7 bases sitting between them. CDR1 is DFQATT, CDR2 SNEGSKA, per germline (reference sequence).

The chain couples TRBV28 to TRBJ2-7; D may correspond to TRBD1 or TRBD2 (5 bases each). The CDR3 spans 13 residues. V was cut by 8 bases and J by 3 bases, with 14 bases left in between. The germline gives CDR1 MDHEN, CDR2 SYDVKM. The DNA for the CDR3 is TGTGCCAGCTCTACTAGGGGCAACTACGAGCAGTACTTC. Encoded protein: CASSTRGNYEQYF.

This clone has a single count. J is TRBJ1-5 and V is TRBV10-2; D gene ambiguous. The V and J ends lost 6 bases and 4 bases respectively, with 10 bases between them. Germline V gene sequence: CDR1 WSHSY, CDR2 SAAADI. This CDR3 contains 13 residues. CDR3 coding DNA: TGCGCCAGCAGCCCTCAAGAAAATCAGCCCCAGCATTTT. Its protein is CASSPQENQPQHF.

This rearrangement joins TRBV2 to TRBJ2-3; 8 positions agree with TRBD2. V lost 10 bases to trimming and J lost 5 bases; unmatched junction nucleotides: 17. The germline gives CDR1 SNHLY, CDR2 FYNNEI. CDR3 length equals 16 residues. The CDR3 DNA reads as TGTGCCAACCCCCCAGCGGCCGGGAGGGCCATAGATACGCAGTATTTT. It codes for CANPPAAGRAIDTQYF.

The V and J genes are TRBV3-1 (or the pseudogene TRBV3-2) and TRBJ2-4; a weak D match, TRBD1 (6 bases). CDR1 is LGHDT and CDR2 is YNNKEL in the germline V gene (reference sequence). The CDR3 loop spans 11 amino acids. Trimming cost V 4 bases and J 12 bases, with 10 bases left between them. In DNA, the CDR3 is TGTGCCAGCAGCCTCGGACAGCATCAGTACTTC. Protein: CASSLGQHQYF.

V gene TRBV2 combines with J gene TRBJ1-2, with D unclear. Germline V gene sequence: CDR1 SNHLY, CDR2 FYNNEI. The V end lost 2 bases, the J end lost 3 bases, and 1 base lay between the germline ends. This CDR3 has 11 amino acids. CDR3 DNA: TGTGCCAGCAGTGAACACTATGGCTACACCTTC. Its translation: CASSEHYGYTF.

The rearrangement links TRBV9 to TRBJ1-2; 10 nucleotides align to TRBD1. J lost 1 base, V lost 4 bases, and 7 bases had no gene match. The CDR3 extends over 16 amino acids. In germline, CDR1 is SGDLS, CDR2 YYNGEE. The DNA of the CDR3 is TGTGCCAGCAGCATACGACAGGGGGCGGGTAACTATGGCTACACCTTC. This codes for CASSIRQGAGNYGYTF.

The rearrangement uses TRBV7-3 and TRBJ2-3, with 10 nucleotides matching TRBD1. The V gene end was trimmed by 3 bases and the J gene end by 6 bases; junction bases not matched to a gene: 6. Germline assignment: CDR1 SGHTA and CDR2 FQGTGA. The CDR3 is made up of 15 amino acids. CDR3 residues: CASSFRTGGVDTQYF. Written as DNA, the CDR3 is TGTGCCAGCAGCTTCAGGACAGGGGGGGTGGATACGCAGTATTTT.

The chain uses TRBV28 and TRBJ1-1; tentatively, D is TRBD1 (6 bases). The CDR3 loop spans 11 amino acids. Trimming took 8 bases from V and 11 from J, leaving 15 bases between them. Germline V gene lookup returns CDR1 MDHEN and CDR2 SYDVKM. In DNA form, the CDR3 reads TGTGCCAGCCGACCGGGGACAATGGCTTTCTTT. This translates into CASRPGTMAFF.

V is TRBV6-5 and J is TRBJ1-1, with D possibly matching TRBD1 (5 bases). CDR3 length: 14 residues. Germline V gives CDR1 MNHEY, CDR2 SVGAGI. The germline V and J ends were trimmed by 2 bases and 5 bases, with 12 bases remaining between them. The CDR3 DNA follows: TGTGCCAGCAGTTACGGGGCGTGGAGGACTGAAGCTTTCTTT. This codes for CASSYGAWRTEAFF.

The rearrangement joins TRBV29-1 to TRBJ2-7; a weak D match, TRBD1 (7 bases). Deletions cut 4 bases from V and 5 bases from J, with 12 bases between. The germline gives CDR1 SQVTM, CDR2 ANQGSEA. The CDR3 totals 12 residues. Here the CDR3 reads CSVVEGADEQYF. CDR3 coding DNA: TGCAGCGTTGTGGAGGGGGCGGACGAGCAGTACTTC.

A few counts support this clone. The chain recombines TRBV4-2 with TRBJ2-1, with a possible D match to TRBD2 (6 bases). Trimming shortened V by 0 bases and J by 3 bases, and 12 bases separated the two germline ends. The V gene's germline CDR1 is LGHNA and CDR2 YNFKEQ. The CDR3 loop spans 16 amino acids. In DNA, the CDR3 is TGTGCCAGCAGCCAAGATCTTGGCGGGGACTACAATGAGCAGTTCTTC. The encoded protein is CASSQDLGGDYNEQFF.

The J gene is TRBJ2-1, the V gene TRBV5-1; D tentatively reads TRBD1 or TRBD2 (5 bases each). Germline V lookup: CDR1 SGHRS, CDR2 YFSETQ. This CDR3 spans 16 amino acids. The V end lost 3 bases, the J end lost 0 bases, and 13 bases lay between the germline ends. CDR3 nucleotide sequence: TGCGCCAGCAGCTGGACACTAGGGGACTCCTACAATGAGCAGTTCTTC. Its translation: CASSWTLGDSYNEQFF.

The V gene is TRBV4-2, the J gene TRBJ2-2; D is uncertain. CDR3 length: 13 residues. Trimming left V 4 bases short and J 6 bases short, with 9 bases between. CDR1 LGHNA and CDR2 YNFKEQ come from the germline V gene. The chain's CDR3 is CASSPTLAGELFF. The CDR3 bases are TGTGCCAGCAGCCCCACCCTAGCCGGGGAGCTGTTTTTT.

The genes are TRBV10-3 and TRBJ2-1, with 7 bases lining up with TRBD2. The V segment lost 6 bases and the J segment 2 bases; nucleotides outside the gene matches: 4. This CDR3 is built from 14 residues. Germline CDR1 is ENHRY and CDR2 is SYGVKD. Here the CDR3 DNA reads TGTGCCATCAGAGAGCGGGATACCTACAATGAGCAGTTCTTC. Protein product: CAIRERDTYNEQFF.

The V call is TRBV5-6, the J call TRBJ1-2; no clear D gene. Germline CDR1 and CDR2: SGHDT and YYEEEE. The CDR3 totals 15 residues. Trimming stripped 5 bases from V and 0 bases from J, with 14 bases between. CDR3 sequence reads: CASSPNGVPNYGYTF. The CDR3, as DNA: TGTGCCAGCAGTCCCAATGGGGTACCTAACTATGGCTACACCTTC.

This chain uses TRBV9 with TRBJ1-2; D remains unclear. The ends were cut back, 4 bases at V and 4 bases at J, with 11 bases in the middle. CDR3 length equals 13 residues. CDR1 SGDLS and CDR2 YYNGEE come from the germline V gene. CDR3 in amino acids: CASSPGISYGYTF. In DNA form, the CDR3 reads TGTGCCAGCAGCCCCGGAATCTCCTATGGCTACACCTTC. The full variable domain, with the rest looked up from reference TRBV9 and TRBJ1-2, is DSGVTQTPKHLITATGQRVTLRCSPRSGDLSVYWYQQSLDQGLQFLIQYYNGEERAKGNILERFSAQQFPDLHSELNLSSLELGDSALYFCASSPGISYGYTFGSGTRLTVV.

The rearrangement uses TRBV27 and TRBJ1-1; TRBD1 might be the D (5 bases). V shed 5 bases and J shed 3 bases, with 13 bases lying between them. Germline CDR1 is MNHEY and CDR2 is SMNVEV (reference sequence). This CDR3 is 14 amino acids long. CDR3 amino acids: CASSPGQTYTEAFF. CDR3 bases: TGTGCCAGCAGTCCTGGACAAACCTACACTGAAGCTTTCTTT.

The chain is built from TRBV5-8 and TRBJ1-1, with D possibly being TRBD1 (5 bases). Germline V CDR1 and CDR2: SGHTS, YDEGEE. Trimming removed 6 bases from V and 3 bases from J, with 12 bases in between. The CDR3 is made up of 13 amino acids. The CDR3 here is CASNLQADTEAFF. The CDR3 DNA reads TGTGCCAGCAACTTACAGGCAGACACTGAAGCTTTCTTT.

The chain employs TRBV6-5 and TRBJ1-5; D might be TRBD1 (5 bases). Trimming removed 6 bases from V and 4 bases from J, with 13 bases in between. Germline CDR1 and CDR2: MNHEY and SVGAGI. The CDR3 length is 14 residues. The CDR3, as DNA: TGTGCCAGCAGCCGGGACGGGAAGAATCAGCCCCAGCATTTT. Protein sequence: CASSRDGKNQPQHF.

This clone occurred once. The chain employs TRBV4-1 and TRBJ2-5; D is unclear. CDR1 MGHRA and CDR2 YSYEKL come from the germline V gene. The V gene lost 1 base and the J gene lost 1 base, with 16 bases spanning the gap. The CDR3 length is 17 residues. CDR3 in amino acids: CASSQGILVDSQETQYF. The CDR3 DNA reads TGCGCCAGCAGCCAAGGGATATTGGTAGACTCCCAAGAGACCCAGTACTTC.

V is TRBV2 and J is TRBJ1-1, with unresolved D. In germline, CDR1 is SNHLY, CDR2 FYNNEI. This CDR3 region has 11 residues. V was clipped by 2 bases and J by 8 bases, with 6 bases between them. The CDR3 here is CASSEMWEAFF. Written as DNA, the CDR3 is TGTGCCAGCAGTGAAATGTGGGAAGCTTTCTTT.

The V and J genes are TRBV5-5 and TRBJ2-3; D is uncertain. V lost 6 bases to trimming and J lost 0 bases, with 14 bases between them. The length of the CDR3 is 15 residues. Looked up from germline, CDR1 is SGHKS and CDR2 is YYEKEE (reference sequence). CDR3 bases: TGTGCCAGCAACACAAACGGGTGGAGCACAGATACGCAGTATTTT. It codes for CASNTNGWSTDTQYF.

The chain joins TRBV27 to TRBJ2-7, with TRBD1 as a possible D gene (5 bases). V lost 8 bases to trimming and J lost 0 bases, with 11 bases between them. Germline CDR1 and CDR2: MNHEY and SMNVEV (reference sequence). CDR3 length equals 13 residues. CDR3 nucleotide sequence: TGTGCCAGCGGCGACAGAGCCTCCTACGAGCAGTACTTC. Encoded protein: CASGDRASYEQYF.